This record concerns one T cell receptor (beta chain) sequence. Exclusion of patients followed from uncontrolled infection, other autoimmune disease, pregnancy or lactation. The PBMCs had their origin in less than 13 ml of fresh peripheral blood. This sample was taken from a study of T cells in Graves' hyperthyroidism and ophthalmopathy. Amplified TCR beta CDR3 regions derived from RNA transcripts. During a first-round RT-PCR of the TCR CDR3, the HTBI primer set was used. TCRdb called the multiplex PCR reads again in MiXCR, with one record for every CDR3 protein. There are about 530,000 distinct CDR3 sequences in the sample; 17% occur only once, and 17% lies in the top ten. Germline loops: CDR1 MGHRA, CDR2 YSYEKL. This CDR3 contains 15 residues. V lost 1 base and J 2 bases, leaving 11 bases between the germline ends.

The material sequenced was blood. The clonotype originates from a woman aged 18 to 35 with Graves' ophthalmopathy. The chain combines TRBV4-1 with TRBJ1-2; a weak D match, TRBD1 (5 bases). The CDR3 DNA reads TGCGCCAGCAGCCAAGCGTGGGGGGAAAACTATGGCTACACCTTC. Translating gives CASSQAWGENYGYTF.